The clone carrying this TCR beta chain was observed a handful of times. No antigen is known for it. The sample originates from a study of CD8 T cells in ankylosing spondylitis. General study results and limits: Reportedly, matched ankylosing spondylitis synovial fluid was significantly enriched for disease-linked clones. Typical of ankylosing spondylitis blood, it appeared, was a TCR beta motif of fewer than 10 highly homologous variants. Peripheral blood samples showed relatively rare disease-linked clones, and these clones were CD8+. Earlier authors reported some of these motif variants in reactive arthritis synovial fluid and blood.

TCRdb itself ran the 5' RACE reads through MiXCR, one entry per CDR3 protein. The sample holds hundreds of thousands of distinct CDR3 sequences, 10% to 15% seen once. The germline gives CDR1 SGHNT, CDR2 YENEEA. The CDR3 length is 16 residues. V lost 5 bases and J lost 2, with 16 bases in between. This TCR came from a male donor with ankylosing spondylitis. Specimen: blood, either unsorted or a sorted T cell fraction (not recorded which). The chain is built from TRBV11-3 and TRBJ1-3, with TRBD1 as a possible D gene (5 bases). CDR3 sequence reads: CASSLPSGYTGNTIYF. CDR3 sequence (DNA): TGTGCCAGCAGCCTTCCTTCAGGGTATACTGGAAACACCATATATTTT.